This T cell receptor (beta chain) came from a study of shared clonotypes between healthy human individuals. Study-wide results and limits: The study drew on few donors, limiting represented genetic and exposure-history diversity.

The assay was carried out at the deep level. Sorted-subset replicate PCRs used roughly 220 ng DNA, 30,000 or so T cell genomes. The protocol was immunoSEQ multiplex PCR, while the TCRdb copy is restricted to in-frame clones and leaves out a portion. Seen here are over a million clones, about 98.5% observed once, and the top ten hold roughly 0.35%. Each donor was a Caucasian adult residing in Nashville, Tennessee. This clone was recorded once. Its specificity is not known. Per the germline V gene, CDR1 is SGHDN and CDR2 is FVKESK. Deletions cut 4 bases from V and 8 bases from J, with 9 bases between. This CDR3 has 12 amino acids.

The sequenced sample was naive CD4+ T cells sorted from blood. Subset described: CD45RA+ positively selected. The clonotype comes from a man aged 30 to 39 in good health. The rearrangement joins TRBV14 to TRBJ2-1; D unclear. The CDR3 reads CASSRSGHEQFF. Written as DNA, the CDR3 is TGTGCCAGCAGCCGCTCTGGCCATGAGCAGTTCTTC.